This T cell receptor beta chain was obtained from a study of blood T cell repertoires in COVID-19. Study information: Some COVID-19 samples were acute and others convalescent; all came from the United States, Italy and Spain. PBMCs, B-cell-depleted T cells, or T cells provided the cDNA or gDNA that made up the material.

Germline V gene lookup returns CDR1 LGHDT and CDR2 YNNKEL (reference sequence). Trimming pared 2 bases from V and 1 base from J, leaving 9 bases between. The CDR3 consists of 16 residues. In the original processing: Amplification of reference gene primers provided the estimated nucleated cell counts. The repertoire was sequenced with immunoSEQ multiplex PCR; TCRdb's copy has only in-frame clones and lacks some. V and J calls and clone size follow that table, whereas D and trimming were derived from the DNA. The profile covers more than 250,000 clones, with over 75% appearing a single time and 5% to 6.5% taken by the ten largest.

The TCR was taken from a middle-aged man with active or convalescent COVID-19. The chain has TRBV3-1 (or the pseudogene TRBV3-2) and TRBJ1-6; D remains unclear. Sample: peripheral blood. In nucleotides, the CDR3 is TGTGCCAGCAGCCAAACATGGCAGTCCTATAATTCACCCCTCCACTTT. Its protein product is CASSQTWQSYNSPLHF.